Each of the 7 T cell receptor beta chains below was sequenced from the same sample in a study of STAT5B mutations in CD4+ large granular lymphocyte leukemia (dated by TCRdb to about 2022). Library creation used the immunoSEQ multiplex PCR assay. TCRdb took this table from immuneACCESS and kept in-frame rearrangements with V and J called. Such tables lack part of the clones; where checked against another copy, unresolved V genes explain under half of the gap, and the rest is unexplained. Recorded for this sample are some 19,000 clones; roughly 65% of them occurred a single time. The top ten clonotypes cover 25% to 35% of the sample. The sequencing sample was made of CD4+ T cells from blood buffy coats. The receptors stem from a human donor in good health.

This clone was seen more than once but under ten times. This chain joins TRBV19 and TRBJ1-1; D not certain. Germline CDR1 reads LNHDA; CDR2 reads SQIVND (reference sequence). The germline V and J ends were trimmed by 5 bases and 5 bases, with 9 bases remaining between them. CDR3 size: 12 residues. CDR3 bases: TGTGCCAGTAGTTACGTTGGGACTGAAGCTTTCTTT. Translating it yields CASSYVGTEAFF.

This chain joins TRBV11-3 and TRBJ1-5; D uncertain. Per the germline V gene, CDR1 is SGHNT and CDR2 is YENEEA. Trimming cost V 2 bases and J 4 bases, with 6 bases left between them. This CDR3 has 13 amino acids. CDR3 sequence (DNA): TGTGCCAGCAGCTTATCGACTAATCAGCCCCAGCATTTT. Amino acids: CASSLSTNQPQHF.

The chain links TRBV19 to TRBJ2-5; tentatively, D is TRBD2 (6 bases). The J call is doubtful: the DNA matches TRBJ2-7 better. The germline V gene has CDR1 LNHDA and CDR2 SQIVND (reference sequence). The CDR3 runs 14 residues. CDR3: CASSPSRGTYEQYF. For the CDR3, the DNA is TGTGCCAGTAGTCCGTCCCGGGGGACCTACGAGCAGTACTTC.

This chain joins TRBV28 and TRBJ2-3; D could derive from TRBD1 or TRBD2 (5 bases each). This CDR3 comprises 16 residues. V was cut by 4 bases and J by 0 bases, with 14 bases left in between. CDR1 is MDHEN, CDR2 SYDVKM, per germline. CDR3 in DNA: TGTGCCAGCAGTTCCGACCGGGGCGGAAGCACAGATACGCAGTATTTT. As protein: CASSSDRGGSTDTQYF.

This chain joins TRBV10-2 and TRBJ2-1; TRBD2 matches at 10 bases. Germline-derived CDR1 and CDR2 are WSHSY and SAAADI. The V segment lost 3 bases and the J segment 0 bases; nucleotides outside the gene matches: 2. The CDR3 extends over 16 amino acids. CDR3 sequence: CASSELAGLSYNEQFF. The CDR3, as DNA: TGCGCCAGCAGTGAACTAGCGGGGCTCTCCTACAATGAGCAGTTCTTC.

The chain joins TRBV4-3 to TRBJ2-1, with 11 positions matching TRBD2. The CDR3 contains 17 residues. The junction had 6 bases not matched to a gene; V was cut back by 0 bases and J by 5 bases. The germline V gene encodes CDR1 LGHNA and CDR2 YSLEER. CDR3 DNA sequence: TGCGCCAGCAGCCAAGACACCCCACTAGCGGGAGACAATGAGCAGTTCTTC. This gives the protein CASSQDTPLAGDNEQFF.

CDR3 loop: CASSSGTGSQTQYF. DNA for the CDR3: TGTGCCAGCAGCTCCGGGACAGGGAGTCAGACCCAGTACTTC. The V and J genes are TRBV7-2 and TRBJ2-5; 9 bases are a match to TRBD1. This CDR3 is built from 14 residues. The V and J ends lost 4 bases and 6 bases, in that order; junction bases with no gene match: 6. The germline V gene has CDR1 SGHTA and CDR2 FQGNSA.